This T cell receptor (beta chain) was captured by sequencing in a study of blood T cell repertoires in COVID-19. Study-wide context: Samples of COVID-19 (acute and convalescent) were obtained from the United States, Italy and Spain. The cDNA or gDNA used as material had been derived from T cells, B-cell-depleted T cells, or PBMCs.

Germline CDR1 GTSNPN, CDR2 SVGIG (reference sequence). Trimming removed 7 bases from V and 4 bases from J, with 14 bases in between. The length of the CDR3 is 13 residues. A few counts support this clone. The authors' processing: Amplification of reference gene primers provided the estimated nucleated cell counts. Using immunoSEQ multiplex PCR, the repertoire was profiled, and TCRdb retains in-frame clones only, with some absent. That table supplies the V and J calls and clone size; D and trimming were determined from the DNA. The table includes some 71,000 clones, 84% detected once. The rearrangement joins TRBV30 to TRBJ2-1; D is unclear. The specimen sequenced was peripheral blood. This sequence was found in a woman aged 45-59 years with acute or convalescent COVID-19. The CDR3 nucleotides are TGTGCCTTGCGAGGCGAAACGTACAATGAGCAGTTCTTC. It translates to CALRGETYNEQFF.